The 10 T cell receptor beta chains listed next were all sequenced from one sample in a study of blood T cell repertoires in COVID-19. Generated by immunoSEQ multiplex PCR, the TCRdb table keeps only in-frame clones and is missing some. Seen here are around 270,000 clones, 80% to 90% observed once, and the top ten hold about 3.4%. The sample was PBMCs or T cells enriched from blood (not recorded which). Receptors originate from a woman aged 40 to 50 who had been exposed to COVID-19.

The rearrangement links TRBV11-2 to TRBJ2-3, with TRBD2 matching 9 bases. Losses at the gene ends were 4 bases for V and 5 bases for J; bases not matched to a gene: 4. Germline CDR1 reads SGHAT; CDR2 reads FQNNGV. The CDR3 spans 14 residues. The CDR3 region has the DNA TGTGCCAGCAGCTCCGGACTAGCGAGAGATACGCAGTATTTT. This gives the protein CASSSGLARDTQYF.

The count of this clone is one. The rearrangement links TRBV28 to TRBJ2-1; D unclear. Trimming left V 8 bases short and J 7 bases short, with 12 bases between. CDR3 length: 12 amino acids. Germline CDR1 and CDR2: MDHEN and SYDVKM. This CDR3 is CASSRVINEQFF. Written as DNA, the CDR3 is TGTGCCAGCTCCCGAGTTATAAATGAGCAGTTCTTC.

The chain joins TRBV27 to TRBJ1-2; D might be TRBD1 (6 bases). Germline V lookup: CDR1 MNHEY, CDR2 SMNVEV (reference sequence). Trimming removed 2 bases from V and 4 bases from J, with 14 bases in between. The CDR3 spans 15 residues. CDR3: CASSLGEGGLYGYTF. DNA for the CDR3: TGTGCCAGCAGTTTAGGGGAGGGGGGCCTCTATGGCTACACCTTC.

The DNA for the CDR3 is TGTGCCAGCAGTACGGACTCTTACAATGAGCAGTTCTTC. It yields the protein CASSTDSYNEQFF. The rearrangement links TRBV12-3 or TRBV12-4 to TRBJ2-1; D might be TRBD2 (5 bases). With 5 bases removed from V and 4 bases from J, the gap between germline ends came to 9 bases. This CDR3 spans 13 amino acids.

V is TRBV29-1 and J is TRBJ1-2, with D unresolved. Per the germline V gene, CDR1 is SQVTM and CDR2 is ANQGSEA. V lost 6 bases and J lost 8, with 13 bases in between. CDR3 length: 11 residues. CDR3 loop: CSVGQSGGYTF. The CDR3 DNA follows: TGCAGCGTCGGGCAGTCGGGAGGCTACACCTTC.

The chain links TRBV19 to TRBJ1-6; D remains unclear. Germline V CDR1 and CDR2: LNHDA, SQIVND (reference sequence). The CDR3 covers 17 residues. V lost 3 bases, J lost 0 bases, and 12 bases lay in between. The CDR3 is CASSITKMSSYNSPLHF. Written as DNA, the CDR3 is TGTGCCAGTAGTATCACCAAGATGAGCTCCTATAATTCACCCCTCCACTTT.

This clone was observed a handful of times. This chain connects TRBV9 to TRBJ1-1, with D possibly TRBD1 on 5 matching bases. The germline V and J ends were trimmed by 0 bases and 11 bases, with 11 bases remaining between them. CDR1 and CDR2 from the germline V gene are SGDLS and YYNGEE. The CDR3 is 12 residues long. In DNA form, the CDR3 reads TGTGCCAGCAGCGTAGACCGGGGGGTCGCTTTCTTT. Translation: CASSVDRGVAFF.

The chain uses TRBV27 and TRBJ1-2; possibly TRBD1 for D (6 bases). The germline V gene has CDR1 MNHEY and CDR2 SMNVEV (reference sequence). V lost 6 bases to trimming and J lost 1 base, with 30 bases between them. The length of the CDR3 is 20 residues. The CDR3 reads CASSWANLDRIRGVNYGYTF. CDR3 sequence (DNA): TGTGCCAGCAGCTGGGCCAACCTTGACAGGATCAGAGGGGTTAACTATGGCTACACCTTC.

This rearrangement joins TRBV3-1 (or the pseudogene TRBV3-2) to TRBJ2-7; a possible D gene is TRBD2 (5 bases). From germline, CDR1 is LGHDT and CDR2 YNNKEL (reference sequence). Trimming took 1 base from V and 4 from J, leaving 8 bases between them. This CDR3 contains 13 residues. The chain's CDR3 is CASSQGPGYEQYF. For the CDR3, the DNA is TGTGCCAGCAGCCAAGGCCCGGGGTACGAGCAGTACTTC.

A remark on this clone: The same CDR3 also results from other DNA sequences found in this sample. The chain joins TRBV7-9 to TRBJ1-5, with 8 bases aligning to TRBD1. From germline, CDR1 is SEHNR and CDR2 FQNEAQ (reference sequence). The trim removed 5 bases at V and 3 bases at J, leaving 3 bases unmatched. There are 14 residues in the CDR3. Here the CDR3 DNA reads TGTGCCAGCAGCCGACAGGGGCTCAATCAGCCCCAGCATTTT. This translates into CASSRQGLNQPQHF.